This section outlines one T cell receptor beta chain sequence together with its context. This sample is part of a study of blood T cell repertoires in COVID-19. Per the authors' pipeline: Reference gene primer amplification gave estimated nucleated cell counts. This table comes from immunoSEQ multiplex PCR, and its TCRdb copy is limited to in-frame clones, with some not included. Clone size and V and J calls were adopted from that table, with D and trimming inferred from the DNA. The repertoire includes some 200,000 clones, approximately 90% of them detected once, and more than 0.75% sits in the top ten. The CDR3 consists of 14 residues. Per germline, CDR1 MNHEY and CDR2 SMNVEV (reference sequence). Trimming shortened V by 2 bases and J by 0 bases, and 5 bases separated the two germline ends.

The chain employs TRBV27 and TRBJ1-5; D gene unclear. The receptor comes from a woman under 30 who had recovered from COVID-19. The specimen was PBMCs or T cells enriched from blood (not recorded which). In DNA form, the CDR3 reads TGTGCCAGCAGTTTAGCGTATAGCAATCAGCCCCAGCATTTT. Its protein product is CASSLAYSNQPQHF.